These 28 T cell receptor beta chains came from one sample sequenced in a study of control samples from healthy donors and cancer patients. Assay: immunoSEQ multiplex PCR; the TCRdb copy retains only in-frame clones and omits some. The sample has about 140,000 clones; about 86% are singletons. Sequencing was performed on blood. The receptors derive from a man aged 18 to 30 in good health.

The CDR3: CASSIGQSKENGYTF. Written as DNA, the CDR3 is TGTGCCAGCAGCATAGGACAGTCCAAAGAAAATGGCTACACCTTC. The chain carries TRBV9 and TRBJ1-2, with D possibly matching TRBD1 (6 bases). Germline CDR1 SGDLS, CDR2 YYNGEE. This CDR3 is built from 15 residues. Trimming removed 4 bases at V and 6 bases at J, with 19 bases between.

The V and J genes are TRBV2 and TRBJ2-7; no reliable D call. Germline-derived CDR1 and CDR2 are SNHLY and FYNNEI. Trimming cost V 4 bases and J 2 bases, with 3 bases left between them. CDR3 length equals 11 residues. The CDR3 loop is CASSVTYEQYF. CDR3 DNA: TGTGCCAGCAGTGTGACCTACGAGCAGTACTTC.

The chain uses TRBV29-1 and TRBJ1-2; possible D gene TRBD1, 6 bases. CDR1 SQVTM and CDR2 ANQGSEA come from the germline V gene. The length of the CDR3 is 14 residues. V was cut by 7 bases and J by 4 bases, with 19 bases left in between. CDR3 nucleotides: TGCAGCGCCACGGGGGGGGCGCAAGGCTATGGCTACACCTTC. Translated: CSATGGAQGYGYTF.

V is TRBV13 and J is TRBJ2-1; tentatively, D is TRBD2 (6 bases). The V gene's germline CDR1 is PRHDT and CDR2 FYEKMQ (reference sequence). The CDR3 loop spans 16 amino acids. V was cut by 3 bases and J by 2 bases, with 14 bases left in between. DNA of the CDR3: TGTGCCAGCAGCTTGGGGCGGGGAGGTCCCTACAATGAGCAGTTCTTC. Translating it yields CASSLGRGGPYNEQFF.

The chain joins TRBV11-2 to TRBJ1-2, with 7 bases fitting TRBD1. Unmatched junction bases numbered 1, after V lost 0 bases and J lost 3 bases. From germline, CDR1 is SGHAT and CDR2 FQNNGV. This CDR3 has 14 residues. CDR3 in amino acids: CASSLDRGDYGYTF. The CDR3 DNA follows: TGTGCCAGCAGCTTAGACAGGGGGGACTATGGCTACACCTTC.

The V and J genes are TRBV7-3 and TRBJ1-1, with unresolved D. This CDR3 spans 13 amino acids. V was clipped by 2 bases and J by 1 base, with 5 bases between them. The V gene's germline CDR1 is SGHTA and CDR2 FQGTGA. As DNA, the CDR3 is TGTGCCAGCAGCTTAGCGTGGAACACTGAAGCTTTCTTT. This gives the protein CASSLAWNTEAFF. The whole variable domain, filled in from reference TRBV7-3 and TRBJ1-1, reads GAGVSQTPSNKVTEKGKYVELRCDPISGHTALYWYRQSLGQGPEFLIYFQGTGAADDSGLPNDRFFAVRPEGSVSTLKIQRTERGDSAVYLCASSLAWNTEAFFGQGTRLTVV.

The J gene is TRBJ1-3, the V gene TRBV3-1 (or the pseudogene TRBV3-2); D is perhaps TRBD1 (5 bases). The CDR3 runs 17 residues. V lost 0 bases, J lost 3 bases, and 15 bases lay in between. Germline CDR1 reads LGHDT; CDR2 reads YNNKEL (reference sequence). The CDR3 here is CASSQDPGRVCGNTIYF. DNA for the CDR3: TGTGCCAGCAGCCAAGATCCAGGGAGAGTGTGTGGAAACACCATATATTTT.

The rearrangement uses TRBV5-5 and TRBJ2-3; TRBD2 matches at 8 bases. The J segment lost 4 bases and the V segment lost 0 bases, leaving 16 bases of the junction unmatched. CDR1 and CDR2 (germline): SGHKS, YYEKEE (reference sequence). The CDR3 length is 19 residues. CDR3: CASSLAEVLAPGRADTQYF. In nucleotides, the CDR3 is TGTGCCAGCAGCTTGGCCGAGGTTTTGGCCCCCGGGAGGGCAGATACGCAGTATTTT.

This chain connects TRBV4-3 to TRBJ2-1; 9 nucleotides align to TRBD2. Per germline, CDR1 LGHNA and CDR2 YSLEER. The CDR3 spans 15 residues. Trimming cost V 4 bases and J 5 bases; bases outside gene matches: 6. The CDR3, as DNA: TGCGCCAGCAGCCCCACTAGCGGGTACAACAATGAGCAGTTCTTC. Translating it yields CASSPTSGYNNEQFF.

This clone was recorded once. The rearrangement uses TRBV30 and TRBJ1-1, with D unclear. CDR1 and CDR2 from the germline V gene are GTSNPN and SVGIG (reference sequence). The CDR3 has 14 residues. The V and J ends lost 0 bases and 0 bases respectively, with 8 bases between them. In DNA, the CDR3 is TGTGCCTGGAGTGTACATCCGGTGAACACTGAAGCTTTCTTT. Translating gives CAWSVHPVNTEAFF.

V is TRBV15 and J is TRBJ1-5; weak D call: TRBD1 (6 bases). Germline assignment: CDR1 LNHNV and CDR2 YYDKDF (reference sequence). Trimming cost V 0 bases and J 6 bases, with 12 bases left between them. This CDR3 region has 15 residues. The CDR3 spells CATSRDQGSSQPQHF. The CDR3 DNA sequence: TGTGCCACCAGCAGAGATCAGGGGAGTAGTCAGCCCCAGCATTTT.

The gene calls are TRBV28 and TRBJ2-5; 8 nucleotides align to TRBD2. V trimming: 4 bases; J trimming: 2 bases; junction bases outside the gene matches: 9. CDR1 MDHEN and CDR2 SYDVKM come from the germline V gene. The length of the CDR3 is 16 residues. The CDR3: CASSSSHSGAQETQYF. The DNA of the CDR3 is TGTGCCAGCAGTTCTTCACATAGCGGGGCGCAAGAGACCCAGTACTTC. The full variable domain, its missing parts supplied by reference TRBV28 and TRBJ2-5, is DVKVTQSSRYLVKRTGEKVFLECVQDMDHENMFWYRQDPGLGLRLIYFSYDVKMKEKGDIPEGYSVSREKKERFSLILESASTNQTSMYLCASSSSHSGAQETQYFGPGTRLLVL.

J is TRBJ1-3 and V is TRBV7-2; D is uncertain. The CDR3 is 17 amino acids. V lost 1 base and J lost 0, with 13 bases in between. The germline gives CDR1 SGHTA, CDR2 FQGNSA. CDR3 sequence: CASSLGSAGLSGNTIYF. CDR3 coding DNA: TGTGCCAGCAGCTTAGGTTCCGCAGGCCTCTCTGGAAACACCATATATTTT.

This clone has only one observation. The CDR3 sequence: CASSLSRGRTRGSPLHF. The CDR3 DNA follows: TGTGCCAGCAGTTTATCGAGGGGTCGGACGCGGGGTTCACCCCTCCACTTT. The chain is built from TRBV27 and TRBJ1-6, with D perhaps TRBD1 (5 bases). CDR1 and CDR2 (germline): MNHEY, SMNVEV (reference sequence). CDR3 length: 17 residues. The V and J ends lost 0 bases and 9 bases respectively, with 18 bases between them.

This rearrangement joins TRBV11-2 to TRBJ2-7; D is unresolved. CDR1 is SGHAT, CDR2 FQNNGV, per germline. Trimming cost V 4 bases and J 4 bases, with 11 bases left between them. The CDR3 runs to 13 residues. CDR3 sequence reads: CASSSEERYEQYF. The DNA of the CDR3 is TGTGCCAGCAGCTCTGAAGAACGATACGAGCAGTACTTC.

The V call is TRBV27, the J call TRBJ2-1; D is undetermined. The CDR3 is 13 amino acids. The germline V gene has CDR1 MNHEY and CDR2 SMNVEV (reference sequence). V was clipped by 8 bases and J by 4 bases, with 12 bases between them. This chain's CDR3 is CASGTSAYNEQFF. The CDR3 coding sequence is TGTGCCAGCGGAACTTCCGCTTACAATGAGCAGTTCTTC.

CDR3 nucleotides: TGTGCCAGCAGTGACTTGGGGGCGCATGAAAAACTGTTTTTT. Translation gives CASSDLGAHEKLFF. The chain carries TRBV6-4 and TRBJ1-4; TRBD1 is a possible D gene (6 bases). This CDR3 is built from 14 residues. The germline V gene encodes CDR1 MRHNA and CDR2 SNTAGT. Deletions cut 1 base from V and 6 bases from J, with 9 bases between.

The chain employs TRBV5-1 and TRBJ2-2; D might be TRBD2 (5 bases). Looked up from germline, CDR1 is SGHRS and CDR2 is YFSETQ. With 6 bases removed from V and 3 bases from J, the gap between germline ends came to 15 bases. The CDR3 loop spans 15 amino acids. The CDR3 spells CASNKLGQHTGELFF. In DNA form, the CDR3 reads TGCGCCAGCAACAAACTAGGGCAGCACACCGGGGAGCTGTTTTTT.

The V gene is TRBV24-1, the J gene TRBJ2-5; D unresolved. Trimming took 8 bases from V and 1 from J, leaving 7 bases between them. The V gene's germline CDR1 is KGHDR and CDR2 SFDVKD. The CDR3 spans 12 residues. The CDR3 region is CATTGFQETQYF. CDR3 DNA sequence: TGTGCCACCACGGGCTTCCAAGAGACCCAGTACTTC.

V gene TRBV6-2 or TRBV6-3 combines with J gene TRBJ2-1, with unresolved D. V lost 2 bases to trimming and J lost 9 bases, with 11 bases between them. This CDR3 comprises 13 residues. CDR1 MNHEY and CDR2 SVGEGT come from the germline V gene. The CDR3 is CASSYSSVAEQFF. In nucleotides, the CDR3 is TGTGCCAGCAGTTACAGCTCAGTGGCTGAGCAGTTCTTC.

The CDR3 sequence is CASSHPDRVNEQFF. Here the CDR3 DNA reads TGTGCCAGCAGCCACCCCGACAGGGTCAATGAGCAGTTCTTC. V usage is TRBV6-6 and J usage is TRBJ2-1, with TRBD1 matching 7 bases. Germline-derived CDR1 and CDR2 are MNHNY and SVGAGI (reference sequence). This CDR3 region has 14 residues. V shed 6 bases, J shed 6 bases, and the junction held 8 bases outside the gene matches.

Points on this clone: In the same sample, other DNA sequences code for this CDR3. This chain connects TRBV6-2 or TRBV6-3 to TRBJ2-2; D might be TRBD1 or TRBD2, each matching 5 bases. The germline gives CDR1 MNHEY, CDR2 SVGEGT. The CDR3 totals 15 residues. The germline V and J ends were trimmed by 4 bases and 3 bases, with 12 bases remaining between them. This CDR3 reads CASSSAGTDTGELFF. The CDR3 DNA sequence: TGTGCCAGCAGTTCAGCAGGGACGGACACCGGGGAGCTGTTTTTT.

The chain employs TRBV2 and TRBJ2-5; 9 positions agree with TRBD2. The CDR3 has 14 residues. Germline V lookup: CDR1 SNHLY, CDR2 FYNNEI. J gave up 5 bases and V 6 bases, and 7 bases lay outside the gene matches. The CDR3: CASSLVAGGETQYF. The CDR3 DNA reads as TGTGCCAGCAGCCTCGTTGCGGGGGGGGAGACCCAGTACTTC.

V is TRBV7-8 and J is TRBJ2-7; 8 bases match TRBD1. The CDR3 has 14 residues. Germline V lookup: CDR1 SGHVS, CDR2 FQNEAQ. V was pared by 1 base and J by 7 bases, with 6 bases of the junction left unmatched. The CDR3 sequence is CASSLVDRVGEQYF. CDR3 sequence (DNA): TGTGCCAGCAGCTTAGTGGACAGGGTTGGGGAGCAGTACTTC.

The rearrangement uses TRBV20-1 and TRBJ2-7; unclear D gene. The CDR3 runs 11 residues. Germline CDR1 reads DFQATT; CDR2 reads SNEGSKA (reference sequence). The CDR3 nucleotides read TGCAGCGTCCTCGCGACCTACGAGCAGTACTTC. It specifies CSVLATYEQYF.

The CDR3: CASSYGESTGEKLFF. Written as DNA, the CDR3 is TGTGCCAGCAGCTATGGGGAGAGCACGGGAGAAAAACTGTTTTTT. The chain couples TRBV5-5 to TRBJ1-4; D not resolved. Germline V CDR1 and CDR2: SGHKS, YYEKEE (reference sequence). The CDR3 is 15 amino acids. The V end was cut by 3 bases, the J end by 8 bases, with 17 bases between.

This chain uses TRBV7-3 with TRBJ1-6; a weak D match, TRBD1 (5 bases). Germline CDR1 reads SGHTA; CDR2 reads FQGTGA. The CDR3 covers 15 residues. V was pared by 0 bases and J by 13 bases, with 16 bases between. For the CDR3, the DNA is TGTGCCAGCAGCTTAACTGGGACTCCGGATTATCCCCTCCACTTT. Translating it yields CASSLTGTPDYPLHF.

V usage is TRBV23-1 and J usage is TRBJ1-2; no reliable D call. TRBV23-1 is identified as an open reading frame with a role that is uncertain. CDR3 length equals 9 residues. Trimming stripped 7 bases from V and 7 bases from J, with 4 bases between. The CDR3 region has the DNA TGCGCCAGCAAATGTGGCTACACCTTC. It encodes CASKCGYTF.